The 25 T cell receptor beta chains below were found in one sample sequenced in a study of response to subunit inactivated influenza vaccine. TCRdb recomputed calls from the RT-PCR reads with MiXCR, one row per CDR3 protein. Here the sample spans more than 150,000 distinct CDR3 sequences, about 9.3% being singletons. The material was non-naive T cells sorted from PBMCs, obtained on the day of vaccination. Every receptor here comes from a man aged 45 to 65 who received an inactivated influenza vaccine.

This clonotype was detected ten times or more. The rearrangement uses TRBV12-3 or TRBV12-4 and TRBJ1-3, with D unclear. The V and J ends lost 9 bases and 0 bases respectively, with 3 bases between them. The CDR3 is made up of 11 amino acids. As DNA, the CDR3 is TGTGCCAGTCACTCTGGAAACACCATATATTTT. It codes for CASHSGNTIYF.

This clonotype was detected many times. V gene TRBV29-1 combines with J gene TRBJ1-3; D is undetermined. The V gene's germline CDR1 is SQVTM and CDR2 ANQGSEA. Trimming removed 6 bases from V and 0 bases from J, with 6 bases in between. The CDR3 covers 12 residues. As DNA, the CDR3 is TGCAGCGTAGAGAGCTCTGGAAACACCATATATTTT. Amino acid sequence: CSVESSGNTIYF.

This clonotype was recorded many times. V usage is TRBV12-3 or TRBV12-4 and J usage is TRBJ2-7; D is possibly TRBD1 (6 bases). This CDR3 contains 17 residues. V gave up 6 bases and J gave up 2 bases, with 23 bases separating them. CDR3 sequence (DNA): TGTGCCAGCAGCACAACGGACAGTCGTCTTCCTACCTACGAGCAGTACTTC. Residues: CASSTTDSRLPTYEQYF.

In its sample, this clonotype was seen a few times. The V call is TRBV10-1, the J call TRBJ2-7; D not resolved. V was trimmed by 3 bases and J by 6 bases, leaving 6 bases between them. CDR1 WNHNN and CDR2 SYGVQD come from the germline V gene (reference sequence). The CDR3 totals 11 residues. The DNA for the CDR3 is TGCGCCAGCAGTGACGGGCTCGAGCAGTACTTC. Residues: CASSDGLEQYF.

This clonotype was observed at least ten times. The chain is built from TRBV15 and TRBJ1-4, with D unclear. The CDR3 loop spans 16 amino acids. Between the trimmed V and J ends, which lost 0 bases and 1 base, there was a span of 9 bases. Germline-derived CDR1 and CDR2 are LNHNV and YYDKDF (reference sequence). CDR3 loop: CATSRDNLGTNEKLFF. CDR3 bases: TGTGCCACCAGCAGAGATAATTTAGGAACTAATGAAAAACTGTTTTTT. The full variable domain, completed using reference TRBV15 and TRBJ1-4, is DAMVIQNPRYQVTQFGKPVTLSCSQTLNHNVMYWYQQKSSQAPKLLFHYYDKDFNNEADTPDNFQSRRPNTSFCFLDIRSPGLGDTAMYLCATSRDNLGTNEKLFFGSGTQLSVL.

This clonotype has only a few counts. The genes are TRBV6-2 or TRBV6-3 and TRBJ2-3, with a tentative D call TRBD2 (6 bases). V was trimmed by 6 bases and J by 1 base, leaving 17 bases between them. The germline V gene has CDR1 MNHEY and CDR2 SVGEGT. This CDR3 contains 16 residues. This CDR3 reads CASRGMDYPGTDTQYF. In nucleotides, the CDR3 is TGTGCCAGCAGGGGGATGGACTACCCCGGCACAGATACGCAGTATTTT.

This clonotype was seen repeatedly, ten times or more. This chain links TRBV28 with TRBJ1-2; D uncertain. This CDR3 spans 14 amino acids. Germline loops: CDR1 MDHEN, CDR2 SYDVKM. The ends were cut back, 4 bases at V and 3 bases at J, with 12 bases in the middle. The CDR3: CASSSPPGYYGYTF. CDR3 in DNA: TGTGCCAGCAGTTCCCCACCTGGGTACTATGGCTACACCTTC.

This clonotype was recorded a few times. V usage is TRBV28 and J usage is TRBJ1-1; the D is unclear. CDR1 and CDR2 from the germline V gene are MDHEN and SYDVKM. Trimming stripped 6 bases from V and 5 bases from J, with 10 bases between. CDR3 length: 12 amino acids. For the CDR3, the DNA is TGTGCCAGCAGCATTCGCGCTACTGAAGCTTTCTTT. Translation gives CASSIRATEAFF.

In its sample, this clonotype was seen a few times. The rearrangement uses TRBV20-1 and TRBJ1-5, with a weak D call TRBD1 (6 bases). This CDR3 comprises 13 residues. Germline-derived CDR1 and CDR2 are DFQATT and SNEGSKA (reference sequence). The ends were cut back, 6 bases at V and 4 bases at J, with 13 bases in the middle. For the CDR3, the DNA is TGCAGTGCCCTAGGACAGCTGAATCAGCCCCAGCATTTT. This encodes CSALGQLNQPQHF.

This clonotype was seen a few times. The CDR3 nucleotides are TGCAGTGCTACGATCCGGACTAGCGGGGATCGGTTCTTC. Protein sequence: CSATIRTSGDRFF. The J gene is TRBJ2-1, the V gene TRBV20-1; 12 bases fit TRBD2. After removal of 4 bases from V and 15 bases from J, the junction contained 10 bases not matched to a gene. The CDR3 is made up of 13 amino acids. In germline, CDR1 is DFQATT, CDR2 SNEGSKA (reference sequence).

This clonotype was seen only a few times. The chain couples TRBV3-1 to TRBJ2-1; weak D call: TRBD2 (5 bases). The germline gives CDR1 LGHDT, CDR2 YNNKEL (reference sequence). CDR3 length: 16 amino acids. Trimming left V 3 bases short and J 3 bases short, with 15 bases between. CDR3 residues: CASSQRVSRGYNEQFF. CDR3 bases: TGTGCCAGCAGCCAGAGGGTGTCTCGGGGCTACAATGAGCAGTTCTTC.

The chain carries TRBV19 and TRBJ2-5; TRBD2 is a possible D gene (6 bases). Trimming took off 6 bases at V and 0 bases at J, with 17 bases between the two ends. CDR3 size: 16 residues. Germline V CDR1 and CDR2: LNHDA, SQIVND (reference sequence). Here the CDR3 DNA reads TGTGCCAGTAGGTCCCGTTGGAGGGAGGACCAAGAGACCCAGTACTTC. This codes for CASRSRWREDQETQYF.

This clonotype was counted many times. The rearrangement uses TRBV4-1 and TRBJ2-7, with 12 positions matching TRBD2. The CDR3 runs 18 residues. J lost 2 bases, V lost 1 base, and 9 bases had no gene match. Looked up from germline, CDR1 is MGHRA and CDR2 is YSYEKL. The CDR3 protein is CASSQGRLAGGQTYEQYF. DNA for the CDR3: TGCGCCAGCAGCCAAGGCCGGCTAGCGGGGGGGCAAACCTACGAGCAGTACTTC.

This clonotype showed up many times. The CDR3 DNA follows: TGTGCCAGCAGTTTTCGGGCAGGGCCCACCTACGAGCAGTACTTC. Translated: CASSFRAGPTYEQYF. The chain recombines TRBV12-3 or TRBV12-4 with TRBJ2-7, with a tentative D call TRBD1 (5 bases). V was cut by 3 bases and J by 2 bases, with 14 bases left in between. This CDR3 is 15 amino acids long.

This clonotype is medium-sized. The J gene is TRBJ1-2, the V gene TRBV7-3; D may be TRBD1 (6 bases). The CDR3 is 13 amino acids. Germline assignment: CDR1 SGHTA and CDR2 FQGTGA. V dropped 2 bases and J dropped 8 bases, with 12 bases sitting between them. The DNA of the CDR3 is TGTGCCAGCAGCTTAGAACAGGGTGGCGGCTACACCTTC. Its protein is CASSLEQGGGYTF.

Many counts were recorded for this clonotype. J is TRBJ1-3 and V is TRBV30; D gene uncertain. Germline CDR1 and CDR2: GTSNPN and SVGIG (reference sequence). The V end lost 3 bases, the J end lost 4 bases, and 7 bases lay between the germline ends. The length of the CDR3 is 12 residues. The CDR3 here is CAWRREGNTIYF. In nucleotides, the CDR3 is TGTGCCTGGAGGAGGGAGGGAAACACCATATATTTT.

In this sample, this clonotype turned up many times. V gene TRBV4-2 combines with J gene TRBJ2-1; 7 nucleotides agree with TRBD1. The germline V gene encodes CDR1 LGHNA and CDR2 YNFKEQ. This CDR3 spans 17 amino acids. The ends lost 3 bases at V and 1 base at J; junction bases unmatched: 9. The CDR3 loop is CASSQVRQGVSYNEQFF. Written as DNA, the CDR3 is TGTGCCAGCAGCCAGGTCAGGCAGGGGGTTTCCTACAATGAGCAGTTCTTC.

The chain carries TRBV28 and TRBJ2-2; no firm D call. Germline V gene lookup returns CDR1 MDHEN and CDR2 SYDVKM. The CDR3 spans 15 residues. Trimming shortened V by 5 bases and J by 4 bases, and 14 bases separated the two germline ends. CDR3 DNA sequence: TGTGCCAGCAGTCTAACTCTCTGGGGCACCGGGGAGCTGTTTTTT. It encodes CASSLTLWGTGELFF.

The chain combines TRBV3-1 with TRBJ1-2; D ambiguous. V was clipped by 1 base and J by 8 bases, with 5 bases between them. CDR1 is LGHDT and CDR2 is YNNKEL in the germline V gene (reference sequence). The CDR3 spans 11 residues. Written as DNA, the CDR3 is TGTGCCAGCAGCCAAGGGAACGGCTACACCTTC. Protein: CASSQGNGYTF.

This clonotype was found a few times. The chain combines TRBV27 with TRBJ1-1; the match to TRBD1 covers 7 bases. Germline CDR1 is MNHEY and CDR2 is SMNVEV (reference sequence). The CDR3 contains 13 residues. V gave up 10 bases and J gave up 5 bases; unmatched junction bases: 10. As DNA, the CDR3 is TGTGCCACCTCGACAGGGAGTCAAACTGAAGCTTTCTTT. This codes for CATSTGSQTEAFF.

This clonotype was detected a few times. The V call is TRBV5-5, the J call TRBJ2-1; tentative D call: TRBD2 (6 bases). CDR1 and CDR2 from the germline V gene are SGHKS and YYEKEE (reference sequence). V lost 4 bases and J lost 5, with 13 bases in between. This CDR3 is built from 14 residues. The CDR3 loop is CASSIRDWNNEQFF. CDR3 nucleotides: TGTGCCAGCAGCATCCGGGACTGGAACAATGAGCAGTTCTTC.

This clonotype was observed many times. The chain carries TRBV5-1 and TRBJ2-2, with D perhaps TRBD2 (5 bases). The V and J ends lost 4 bases and 3 bases respectively, with 10 bases between them. Germline values: CDR1 SGHRS, CDR2 YFSETQ. The CDR3 length is 14 residues. Written as DNA, the CDR3 is TGCGCCAGCAGCAAGCTCGGGGACACCGGGGAGCTGTTTTTT. Its protein is CASSKLGDTGELFF. Complete variable domain (other parts from reference TRBV5-1 and TRBJ2-2): KAGVTQTPRYLIKTRGQQVTLSCSPISGHRSVSWYQQTPGQGLQFLFEYFSETQRNKGNFPGRFSGRQFSNSRSEMNVSTLELGDSALYLCASSKLGDTGELFFGEGSRLTVL.

This clonotype was detected ten times or more. The chain has TRBV5-1 and TRBJ1-1; 8 nucleotides align to TRBD1. J was trimmed by 7 bases and V by 3 bases; bases with no gene match: 5. The CDR3 length is 13 residues. Looked up from germline, CDR1 is SGHRS and CDR2 is YFSETQ. In DNA form, the CDR3 reads TGCGCCAGCAGCTCGGGGACAGGAGGTGAAGCTTTCTTT. Protein product: CASSSGTGGEAFF.

This clonotype was detected only a few times. The rearrangement joins TRBV21-1 to TRBJ2-7; TRBD2 is the table's D call and was not checked against the DNA. TRBV21-1 is shown as a pseudogene. The length of the CDR3 is 14 residues. The CDR3 DNA is TGTGCCAGCAGCAGGGGACTCCAAATCTACGAGCAGTACTTC. This sequence encodes CASSRGLQIYEQYF.

This clonotype appeared many times. The V and J genes are TRBV7-2 and TRBJ2-1, with D perhaps matching TRBD2 (6 bases). There are 15 residues in the CDR3. In germline, CDR1 is SGHTA, CDR2 FQGNSA. The germline V and J ends were trimmed by 4 bases and 4 bases, with 14 bases remaining between them. The CDR3 reads CASSSSGGTYNEQFF. For the CDR3, the DNA is TGTGCCAGCAGCTCTTCAGGAGGGACGTACAATGAGCAGTTCTTC.